This is a list of T cell receptor beta chains from one sample in a study of blood T cell repertoires in COVID-19. Method: immunoSEQ multiplex PCR; TCRdb's copy keeps in-frame clones and lacks some. Of about 330,000 clones listed, more than 70% are singletons. Specimen: peripheral blood. These receptors were taken from a woman in her forties or fifties with acute or convalescent COVID-19. The CDR3 runs from the conserved cysteine through the conserved F or W. The order of the fields is V gene, clone size, D gene, J gene, CDR3 length, CDR3 protein, CDR3 DNA. D genes are given only for firm matches. Only some rows state a clone size, as once, few, many or a class for expanded clones.

v_call: TRBV5-7; clone_size: .; d_call: TRBD2; j_call: TRBJ2-1; cdr3_length: 14; cdr3_aa: CASSTSGHYNEQFF; cdr3_nt: TGTGCCAGTAGTACTAGCGGGCATTACAATGAGCAGTTCTTC
v_call: TRBV5-1; clone_size: .; d_call: .; j_call: TRBJ2-4; cdr3_length: 20; cdr3_aa: CASSLEFGTWGASAKNIQYF; cdr3_nt: TGCGCCAGCAGCTTGGAGTTCGGGACTTGGGGAGCTTCAGCCAAAAACATTCAGTACTTC
v_call: TRBV30; clone_size: .; d_call: .; j_call: TRBJ1-2; cdr3_length: 13; cdr3_aa: CAWSIGDLNGYTF; cdr3_nt: TGTGCCTGGAGTATTGGGGACTTGAATGGCTACACCTTC
v_call: TRBV7-9; clone_size: .; d_call: .; j_call: TRBJ2-2; cdr3_length: 14; cdr3_aa: CASIRTVNTGELFF; cdr3_nt: TGTGCCAGCATCCGGACAGTGAACACCGGGGAGCTGTTTTTT
v_call: TRBV7-2; clone_size: once; d_call: .; j_call: TRBJ1-1; cdr3_length: 15; cdr3_aa: CASSKGRQGYTEAFF; cdr3_nt: TGTGCCAGCAGCAAAGGAAGGCAGGGGTACACTGAAGCTTTCTTT
v_call: TRBV2; clone_size: .; d_call: .; j_call: TRBJ1-6; cdr3_length: 11; cdr3_aa: CATLGQRALHF; cdr3_nt: TGTGCCACCCTTGGGCAGAGGGCCCTCCACTTT
v_call: TRBV29-1; clone_size: few; d_call: TRBD1; j_call: TRBJ1-6; cdr3_length: 12; cdr3_aa: CSAGDSNSPLHF; cdr3_nt: TGCAGCGCCGGGGACAGCAACTCACCCCTCCACTTT
v_call: TRBV2; clone_size: .; d_call: .; j_call: TRBJ1-1; cdr3_length: 13; cdr3_aa: CASSAYMNTEAFF; cdr3_nt: TGTGCCAGCAGTGCATACATGAACACTGAAGCTTTCTTT
v_call: TRBV2; clone_size: .; d_call: TRBD2; j_call: TRBJ2-3; cdr3_length: 14; cdr3_aa: CASAGERESDTQYF; cdr3_nt: TGTGCCAGCGCCGGGGAGCGGGAGTCGGATACGCAGTATTTT
v_call: TRBV24-1; clone_size: .; d_call: .; j_call: TRBJ2-3; cdr3_length: 14; cdr3_aa: CATSEKVGTDTQYF; cdr3_nt: TGTGCCACCAGTGAAAAAGTAGGCACAGATACGCAGTATTTT
v_call: TRBV6-2/TRBV6-3; clone_size: .; d_call: TRBD2; j_call: TRBJ2-1; cdr3_length: 16; cdr3_aa: CASSRFPAGSYNEQFF; cdr3_nt: TGTGCCAGCAGTCGGTTTCCAGCGGGGTCCTACAATGAGCAGTTCTTC
v_call: TRBV27; clone_size: few; d_call: .; j_call: TRBJ1-1; cdr3_length: 15; cdr3_aa: CASSWTPDRVTEAFF; cdr3_nt: TGTGCCAGCAGTTGGACCCCTGACAGAGTCACTGAAGCTTTCTTT
v_call: TRBV30; clone_size: .; d_call: .; j_call: TRBJ1-2; cdr3_length: 12; cdr3_aa: CAWSPPGGGYTF; cdr3_nt: TGTGCCTGGAGTCCCCCAGGTGGTGGCTACACCTTC
v_call: TRBV19; clone_size: .; d_call: TRBD1; j_call: TRBJ2-3; cdr3_length: 17; cdr3_aa: CASSLGTERPSTDTQYF; cdr3_nt: TGTGCCAGTAGCCTCGGGACAGAACGCCCTAGCACAGATACGCAGTATTTT
v_call: TRBV7-9; clone_size: .; d_call: .; j_call: TRBJ1-4; cdr3_length: 14; cdr3_aa: CASSPGVTNEKLFF; cdr3_nt: TGTGCCAGCAGCCCGGGGGTAACTAATGAAAAACTGTTTTTT
v_call: TRBV7-8; clone_size: .; d_call: .; j_call: TRBJ2-3; cdr3_length: 14; cdr3_aa: CASSLLGVADTQYF; cdr3_nt: TGTGCCAGCAGCTTATTGGGAGTGGCAGATACGCAGTATTTT
v_call: TRBV7-2; clone_size: .; d_call: TRBD1; j_call: TRBJ2-7; cdr3_length: 13; cdr3_aa: CASSDRGGYEQYF; cdr3_nt: TGTGCCAGCAGCGACAGGGGGGGCTACGAGCAGTACTTC
v_call: TRBV2; clone_size: .; d_call: .; j_call: TRBJ1-2; cdr3_length: 15; cdr3_aa: CASSEADLTRLGYTF; cdr3_nt: TGTGCCAGCAGTGAAGCGGACTTAACCCGACTTGGCTACACCTTC
v_call: TRBV29-1; clone_size: .; d_call: .; j_call: TRBJ1-2; cdr3_length: 12; cdr3_aa: CSVGGGNYGYTF; cdr3_nt: TGCAGCGTTGGAGGGGGTAACTATGGCTACACCTTC
v_call: TRBV19; clone_size: .; d_call: TRBD1; j_call: TRBJ1-1; cdr3_length: 14; cdr3_aa: CASSTGTGGTEAFF; cdr3_nt: TGTGCCAGTAGTACCGGGACAGGGGGCACTGAAGCTTTCTTT
v_call: TRBV18; clone_size: .; d_call: TRBD1; j_call: TRBJ1-4; cdr3_length: 15; cdr3_aa: CASSPGTATNEKLFF; cdr3_nt: TGTGCCAGCTCACCCGGGACAGCAACTAATGAAAAACTGTTTTTT
v_call: TRBV21-1; clone_size: .; d_call: .; j_call: TRBJ1-5; cdr3_length: 15; cdr3_aa: CASSNRQGDNQPQHF; cdr3_nt: TGTGCCAGCAGCAATAGACAGGGGGACAATCAGCCCCAGCATTTT
v_call: TRBV6-5; clone_size: once; d_call: TRBD2; j_call: TRBJ2-5; cdr3_length: 16; cdr3_aa: CASSYGLAGDQETQYF; cdr3_nt: TGTGCCAGCAGTTACGGGCTAGCGGGGGACCAAGAGACCCAGTACTTC
v_call: TRBV6-5; clone_size: few; d_call: .; j_call: TRBJ2-1; cdr3_length: 13; cdr3_aa: CASMSGEFGEQFF; cdr3_nt: TGTGCCAGCATGTCGGGGGAATTTGGTGAGCAGTTCTTC
v_call: TRBV2; clone_size: .; d_call: .; j_call: TRBJ1-5; cdr3_length: 14; cdr3_aa: CASTEGDSNQPQHF; cdr3_nt: TGTGCCAGCACCGAAGGGGATAGCAATCAGCCCCAGCATTTT
v_call: TRBV4-3; clone_size: .; d_call: TRBD2; j_call: TRBJ2-3; cdr3_length: 16; cdr3_aa: CASSSGTSVSTDTQYF; cdr3_nt: TGCGCCAGCAGCTCAGGGACTAGCGTTAGCACAGATACGCAGTATTTT
v_call: TRBV4-2; clone_size: .; d_call: .; j_call: TRBJ1-2; cdr3_length: 15; cdr3_aa: CASSLTLLDGVGYTF; cdr3_nt: TGTGCCAGCAGCCTTACCCTACTCGACGGGGTTGGCTACACCTTC